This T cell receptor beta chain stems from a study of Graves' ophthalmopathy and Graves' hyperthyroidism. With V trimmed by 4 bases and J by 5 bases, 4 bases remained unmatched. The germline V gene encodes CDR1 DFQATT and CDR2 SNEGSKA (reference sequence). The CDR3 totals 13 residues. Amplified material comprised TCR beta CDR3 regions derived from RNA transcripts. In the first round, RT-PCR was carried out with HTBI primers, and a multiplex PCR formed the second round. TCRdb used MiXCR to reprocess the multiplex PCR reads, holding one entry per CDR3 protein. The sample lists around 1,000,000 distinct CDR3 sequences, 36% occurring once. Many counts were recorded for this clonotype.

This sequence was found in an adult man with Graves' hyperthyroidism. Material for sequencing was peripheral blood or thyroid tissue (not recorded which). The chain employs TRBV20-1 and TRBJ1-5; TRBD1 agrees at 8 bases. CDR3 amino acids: CSAMGQEYQPQHF. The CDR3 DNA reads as TGCAGTGCTATGGGACAGGAGTATCAGCCCCAGCATTTT.